Below, 31 T cell receptor beta chains from the same sample are listed, as sequenced in a study of chemoradiotherapy in HPV16-positive cancers. TCRdb's table, derived via immunoSEQ multiplex PCR, lists solely in-frame clones and lacks some. The top ten clones hold more than 1.5% of a sample with about 11,000 clones, 80% to 95% of them seen once. The sample was blood, taken from a patient who underwent chemoradiotherapy. These receptors were collected from a human donor with HPV-associated anogenital cancer.

The V and J genes are TRBV11-3 and TRBJ1-1, with D maybe TRBD1 (5 bases). The CDR3 is made up of 17 amino acids. Germline loops: CDR1 SGHNT, CDR2 YENEEA. V was shortened by 1 base and J by 0 bases, with 15 bases between the two germline ends. The CDR3, as DNA: TGTGCCAGCAGCTTAGCTCCGACCCCGACAGTGAACACTGAAGCTTTCTTT. As protein: CASSLAPTPTVNTEAFF. Based on the CDR3 plus reference TRBV11-3 and TRBJ1-1, the full variable domain is EAGVVQSPRYKIIEKKQPVAFWCNPISGHNTLYWYLQNLGQGPELLIRYENEEAVDDSQLPKDRFSAERLKGVDSTLKIQPAELGDSAVYLCASSLAPTPTVNTEAFFGQGTRLTVV.

V gene TRBV9 combines with J gene TRBJ1-2, with D perhaps TRBD1 (6 bases). The CDR3 has 14 residues. In germline, CDR1 is SGDLS, CDR2 YYNGEE. Trimming pared 3 bases from V and 0 bases from J, leaving 9 bases between. The CDR3 loop is CASSAGGPNYGYTF. The CDR3 DNA follows: TGTGCCAGCAGCGCTGGGGGGCCTAACTATGGCTACACCTTC.

The CDR3 sequence is CASRAGGGKNIQYF. The CDR3, as DNA: TGTGCCTCCCGGGCGGGAGGAGGCAAAAACATTCAGTACTTC. The J gene is TRBJ2-4, the V gene TRBV6-6; TRBD2 agrees at 8 bases. The germline gives CDR1 MNHNY, CDR2 SVGAGI (reference sequence). Unmatched junction bases numbered 9, after V lost 11 bases and J lost 3 bases. This CDR3 comprises 14 residues.

The chain carries TRBV4-1 and TRBJ1-1; maybe TRBD1 (5 bases). The germline gives CDR1 MGHRA, CDR2 YSYEKL. This CDR3 region has 14 residues. Trimming stripped 3 bases from V and 2 bases from J, with 10 bases between. CDR3 protein: CASSHAGGNTEAFF. Written as DNA, the CDR3 is TGCGCCAGCAGCCATGCCGGGGGAAACACTGAAGCTTTCTTT.

The V and J genes are TRBV6-5 and TRBJ2-1; 9 nucleotides align to TRBD1. Germline V lookup: CDR1 MNHEY, CDR2 SVGAGI. Trimming removed 11 bases from V and 11 bases from J; junction bases left unmatched: 10. The CDR3 is 12 amino acids. The DNA for the CDR3 is TGTGCCGGATCGGGACAGGGAGACAAGCAGTTCTTC. Protein: CAGSGQGDKQFF.

The V and J genes are TRBV5-1 and TRBJ1-1, with TRBD1 identical over 7 bases. The junction had 3 bases not matched to a gene; V was cut back by 4 bases and J by 6 bases. The germline gives CDR1 SGHRS, CDR2 YFSETQ. The CDR3 loop spans 12 amino acids. DNA for the CDR3: TGCGCCAGCAGCGGAGACAGGGCTGAAGCTTTCTTT. It specifies CASSGDRAEAFF.

The CDR3 sequence is CSVVLAGVQETQYF. The CDR3 region has the DNA TGCAGCGTTGTATTAGCGGGGGTCCAAGAGACCCAGTACTTC. V usage is TRBV29-1 and J usage is TRBJ2-5; TRBD2 matches at 9 bases. The CDR3 totals 14 residues. The V gene's germline CDR1 is SQVTM and CDR2 ANQGSEA. The J segment lost 1 base and the V segment lost 4 bases, leaving 4 bases of the junction unmatched.

This rearrangement joins TRBV27 to TRBJ1-1; weak D call: TRBD1 (6 bases). This CDR3 comprises 12 residues. In germline, CDR1 is MNHEY, CDR2 SMNVEV (reference sequence). Trimming took 10 bases from V and 11 from J, leaving 20 bases between them. The CDR3: CATFFGGAGAFF. The CDR3 DNA is TGTGCCACCTTTTTTGGGGGGGCAGGGGCTTTCTTT.

The rearrangement links TRBV19 to TRBJ1-2; 7 bases align to TRBD1. There are 15 residues in the CDR3. From germline, CDR1 is LNHDA and CDR2 SQIVND (reference sequence). V shed 5 bases, J shed 1 base, and the junction held 7 bases outside the gene matches. The CDR3: CASSYQTGINYGYTF. The DNA for the CDR3 is TGTGCCAGTAGTTACCAGACAGGGATTAACTATGGCTACACCTTC.

The chain has TRBV7-8 and TRBJ1-3; D call uncertain. CDR1 and CDR2 from the germline V gene are SGHVS and FQNEAQ. The V and J ends lost 5 bases and 0 bases respectively, with 17 bases between them. This CDR3 has 17 amino acids. The CDR3 sequence is CASSLRLALSSGNTIYF. The CDR3 coding sequence is TGTGCCAGCAGCCTCCGACTGGCACTTTCCTCTGGAAACACCATATATTTT. Drawing the rest from reference TRBV7-8 and TRBJ1-3, the complete variable domain is GAGVSQSPRYKVAKRGQDVALRCDPISGHVSLFWYQQALGQGPEFLTYFQNEAQLDKSGLPSDRFFAERPEGSVSTLKIQRTQQEDSAVYLCASSLRLALSSGNTIYFGEGSWLTVV.

The rearrangement links TRBV7-8 to TRBJ1-1; 7 bases align to TRBD1. The CDR3 totals 15 residues. V shed 1 base, J shed 5 bases, and the junction held 7 bases outside the gene matches. Germline loops: CDR1 SGHVS, CDR2 FQNEAQ. The CDR3 DNA reads as TGTGCCAGCAGCTTAGGAAACAGGGGAAGTACTGAAGCTTTCTTT. This sequence encodes CASSLGNRGSTEAFF.

The chain couples TRBV7-2 to TRBJ1-5, with TRBD1 matching 11 bases. The germline CDR1 and CDR2 sequences are SGHTA and FQGNSA. The V segment lost 5 bases and the J segment 7 bases; nucleotides outside the gene matches: 13. CDR3 size: 17 residues. CDR3 DNA sequence: TGTGCCAGCAGCCTGTGGACAGGGGGCGAGCTCGGCCAGCCCCAGCATTTT. The encoded protein is CASSLWTGGELGQPQHF.

The rearrangement uses TRBV13 and TRBJ2-5; 8 bases match TRBD1. V lost 1 base to trimming and J lost 4 bases; unmatched junction nucleotides: 5. Germline V gives CDR1 PRHDT, CDR2 FYEKMQ (reference sequence). This CDR3 has 15 residues. DNA of the CDR3: TGTGCCAGCAGCTTAGATAGCGACAGGGGAGAGACCCAGTACTTC. It encodes CASSLDSDRGETQYF.

The chain recombines TRBV6-5 with TRBJ2-2; D perhaps matches TRBD1 (5 bases). Trimming took off 0 bases at V and 2 bases at J, with 10 bases between the two ends. The CDR3 spans 16 residues. Germline values: CDR1 MNHEY, CDR2 SVGAGI. CDR3 nucleotides: TGTGCCAGCAGTTACTCGCGGCGGACAAACACCGGGGAGCTGTTTTTT. Protein: CASSYSRRTNTGELFF.

The chain couples TRBV7-9 to TRBJ1-2, with a weak D call TRBD1 (5 bases). The CDR3 is made up of 16 amino acids. Between the trimmed V and J ends, which lost 6 bases and 5 bases, there was a span of 22 bases. CDR1 SEHNR and CDR2 FQNEAQ come from the germline V gene (reference sequence). The CDR3 DNA reads TGTGCCAGCAGGAATACCGGGACGCGCCTACGGTATGGCTACACCTTC. As protein: CASRNTGTRLRYGYTF.

This chain uses TRBV6-1 with TRBJ2-1; TRBD2 aligns across 8 bases. CDR1 is MNHNS and CDR2 is SASEGT in the germline V gene. Trimming at V came to 0 bases and at J to 3 bases, leaving 4 bases not matched to a gene. The length of the CDR3 is 16 residues. Here the CDR3 DNA reads TGTGCCAGCAGTGAAGCTCTAGCGGGCCTCTACAATGAGCAGTTCTTC. Amino acids: CASSEALAGLYNEQFF.

This sequence joins TRBV2 and TRBJ2-1; no clear D gene. This CDR3 comprises 13 residues. V was clipped by 2 bases and J by 4 bases, with 6 bases between them. Germline values: CDR1 SNHLY, CDR2 FYNNEI. In DNA, the CDR3 is TGTGCCAGCAGTGAACGTTTTTACAATGAGCAGTTCTTC. Its translation: CASSERFYNEQFF.

V gene TRBV2 combines with J gene TRBJ2-2; tentative D call: TRBD1 (6 bases). This CDR3 is built from 14 residues. Germline CDR1 is SNHLY and CDR2 is FYNNEI. The germline V and J ends were trimmed by 6 bases and 7 bases, with 15 bases remaining between them. In nucleotides, the CDR3 is TGTGCCAGCAGCCTACAGGGATCGTACGGGGAGCTGTTTTTT. Translating it yields CASSLQGSYGELFF.

The chain has TRBV14 and TRBJ1-1; 7 bases match TRBD1. CDR1 SGHDN and CDR2 FVKESK come from the germline V gene. V shed 4 bases and J 4 bases; nucleotides not matched to a gene: 9. The CDR3 length is 15 residues. This CDR3 reads CASSLFGSGGTEAFF. The DNA of the CDR3 is TGTGCCAGCAGCCTCTTTGGGTCAGGGGGCACTGAAGCTTTCTTT. The variable domain in full, completed from reference TRBV14 and TRBJ1-1, reads EAGVTQFPSHSVIEKGQTVTLRCDPISGHDNLYWYRRVMGKEIKFLLHFVKESKQDESGMPNNRFLAERTGGTYSTLKVQPAELEDSGVYFCASSLFGSGGTEAFFGQGTRLTVV.

This chain links TRBV7-2 with TRBJ1-1; possibly TRBD1 for D (5 bases). The ends were cut back, 5 bases at V and 4 bases at J, with 17 bases in the middle. From germline, CDR1 is SGHTA and CDR2 FQGNSA. This CDR3 has 15 residues. In nucleotides, the CDR3 is TGTGCCAGCAGCCCGGACACGGGGGGTTCCACTGAAGCTTTCTTT. This sequence encodes CASSPDTGGSTEAFF.

The genes are TRBV4-1 and TRBJ1-1; D remains ambiguous. This CDR3 spans 13 amino acids. V was shortened by 4 bases and J by 4 bases, with 10 bases between the two germline ends. The germline gives CDR1 MGHRA, CDR2 YSYEKL. The CDR3 protein is CASSRTRTTEAFF. CDR3 sequence (DNA): TGCGCCAGCAGCCGGACGCGTACCACTGAAGCTTTCTTT.

CDR3 nucleotide sequence: TGCGCCAGCAGAGGGGTTACCGAGCAGTACTTC. This encodes CASRGVTEQYF. The V call is TRBV5-1, the J call TRBJ2-7, with a tentative D call TRBD1 (5 bases). Germline lookup yields CDR1 SGHRS and CDR2 YFSETQ. Trimming pared 5 bases from V and 6 bases from J, leaving 9 bases between. The CDR3 spans 11 residues.

The CDR3 nucleotides are TGTGCCAGCAGCTACTACAGGGGTGGTTCACCCCTCCACTTT. Protein product: CASSYYRGGSPLHF. The chain combines TRBV7-2 with TRBJ1-6, with TRBD1 identical over 7 bases. Trimming at V came to 4 bases and at J to 9 bases, leaving 6 bases not matched to a gene. Germline V lookup: CDR1 SGHTA, CDR2 FQGNSA. The CDR3 has 14 residues.

V usage is TRBV6-1 and J usage is TRBJ2-7; perhaps TRBD2 as D (7 bases). Per the germline V gene, CDR1 is MNHNS and CDR2 is SASEGT. The CDR3 has 15 amino acids. The ends were cut back, 0 bases at V and 3 bases at J, with 12 bases in the middle. The chain's CDR3 is CASSEASGGFYEQYF. CDR3 bases: TGTGCCAGCAGTGAAGCATCGGGGGGCTTCTACGAGCAGTACTTC.

This clone was seen once. V is TRBV5-6 and J is TRBJ1-2; 8 bases map to TRBD1. Germline assignment: CDR1 SGHDT and CDR2 YYEEEE. V shed 4 bases and J 6 bases; nucleotides not matched to a gene: 8. This CDR3 has 14 residues. CDR3 DNA: TGTGCCAGCAGCCCGACACAGGGGGGCGATGGCTACACCTTC. It codes for CASSPTQGGDGYTF.

The chain links TRBV7-3 to TRBJ1-1; D is perhaps TRBD1 (6 bases). The V gene lost 1 base and the J gene lost 0 bases, with 15 bases spanning the gap. The germline V gene has CDR1 SGHTA and CDR2 FQGTGA. The CDR3 is 17 residues long. CDR3 coding DNA: TGTGCCAGCAGCTTAAACGGAAACAGGGCAATGAACACTGAAGCTTTCTTT. Its translation is CASSLNGNRAMNTEAFF.

The chain is built from TRBV11-3 and TRBJ2-5, with a tentative D call TRBD2 (6 bases). Germline V gene sequence: CDR1 SGHNT, CDR2 YENEEA. The CDR3 consists of 15 residues. V was pared by 6 bases and J by 5 bases, with 19 bases between. The CDR3 DNA reads as TGTGCCAGCAGTCCCGGCTTAGCGGTTGGGGAGACCCAGTACTTC. Translating gives CASSPGLAVGETQYF.

CDR3 DNA: TGTGCCAGCGGGACAGGGGTAACAGATACGCAGTATTTT. Encoded protein: CASGTGVTDTQYF. The chain uses TRBV27 and TRBJ2-3; 10 nucleotides match TRBD1. Losses at the gene ends were 8 bases for V and 3 bases for J; bases not matched to a gene: 2. The germline CDR1 and CDR2 sequences are MNHEY and SMNVEV (reference sequence). The CDR3 extends over 13 amino acids.

This chain links TRBV15 with TRBJ1-2; D possibly corresponds to TRBD1 (6 bases). The V and J ends lost 4 bases and 7 bases respectively, with 19 bases between them. Germline V lookup: CDR1 LNHNV, CDR2 YYDKDF (reference sequence). This CDR3 has 15 amino acids. The CDR3 region has the DNA TGTGCCACCAGCAATGGGGGGGCCACGTCCTCTGGCTACACCTTC. This translates into CATSNGGATSSGYTF.

This clone was seen only once. The chain employs TRBV5-5 and TRBJ1-6, with 9 bases matching TRBD1. Germline V gives CDR1 SGHKS, CDR2 YYEKEE (reference sequence). CDR3 size: 14 residues. J lost 9 bases, V lost 1 base, and 2 bases had no gene match. The CDR3 DNA reads TGTGCCAGCAGCTTGTTGGACAGGGGTTCACCCCTCCACTTT. Translated: CASSLLDRGSPLHF.

The CDR3 reads CASSTYGQGDYGYTF. Here the CDR3 DNA reads TGTGCCAGTAGTACCTACGGACAGGGCGACTATGGCTACACCTTC. The rearrangement links TRBV19 to TRBJ1-2; TRBD1 matches at 8 bases. The CDR3 covers 15 residues. V trimming: 4 bases; J trimming: 3 bases; junction bases outside the gene matches: 7. Germline loops: CDR1 LNHDA, CDR2 SQIVND (reference sequence).